This T cell receptor (beta chain) is from a study of radiation and T cells in renal cell carcinoma. The time point: blood 2 weeks post-SBRT. Noted treatment: 15 Gy SBRT to primary tumor, nephrectomy 4 weeks later. Blood was sampled at baseline, 2 weeks and 4 weeks after SBRT. This renal cell carcinoma was of the clear cell type. TCRdb's table, derived via immunoSEQ multiplex PCR, lists solely in-frame clones and lacks some. The sample records about 150,000 clones, 80% to 90% being singletons. V lost 4 bases to trimming and J lost 2 bases, with 7 bases between them. Germline V gene sequence: CDR1 ENHRY, CDR2 SYGVKD. This CDR3 has 13 amino acids.

The sequence derives from a woman in her forties or fifties with renal cell carcinoma. The sequences come from blood, collected from a patient whose treatment included radiotherapy and nephrectomy. The V call is TRBV10-3, the J call TRBJ2-3, with D hard to call. CDR3 sequence (DNA): TGTGCCATCAGTGTAAGGATCACAGATACGCAGTATTTT. It is translated as CAISVRITDTQYF.